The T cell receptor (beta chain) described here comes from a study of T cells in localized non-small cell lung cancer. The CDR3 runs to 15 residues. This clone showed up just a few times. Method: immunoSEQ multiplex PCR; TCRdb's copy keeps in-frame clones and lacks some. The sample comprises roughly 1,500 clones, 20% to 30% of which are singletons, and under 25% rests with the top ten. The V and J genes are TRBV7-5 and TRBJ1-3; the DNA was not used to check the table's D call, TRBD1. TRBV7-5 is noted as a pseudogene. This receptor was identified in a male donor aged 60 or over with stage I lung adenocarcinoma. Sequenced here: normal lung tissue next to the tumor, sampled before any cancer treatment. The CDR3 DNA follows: TGTGCCAGCAGCTTGGGGACAGTCGCTGGAAACACCATATATTTT. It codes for CASSLGTVAGNTIYF.